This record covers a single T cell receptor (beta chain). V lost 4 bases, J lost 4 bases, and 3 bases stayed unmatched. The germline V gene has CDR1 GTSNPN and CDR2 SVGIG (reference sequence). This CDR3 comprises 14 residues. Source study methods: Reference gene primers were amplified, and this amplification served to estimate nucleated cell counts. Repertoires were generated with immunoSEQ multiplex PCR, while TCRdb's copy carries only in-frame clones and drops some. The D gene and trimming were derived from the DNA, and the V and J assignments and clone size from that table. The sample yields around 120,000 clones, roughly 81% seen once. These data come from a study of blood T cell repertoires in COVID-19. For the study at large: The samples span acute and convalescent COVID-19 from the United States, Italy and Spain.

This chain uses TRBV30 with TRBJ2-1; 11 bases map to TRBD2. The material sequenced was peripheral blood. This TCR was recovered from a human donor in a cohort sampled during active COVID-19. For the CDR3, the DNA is TGTGCCTGGACCCTAGCGGGGGGTTACAATGAGCAGTTCTTC. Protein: CAWTLAGGYNEQFF.